The clone carrying this TCR beta chain was recorded a few times. Its target is not known. The CDR3 end lies 3 residues beyond the end of the read and is filled in from the germline J gene. This entry is derived from a study of T cell clonality in common variable immunodeficiency. Of CVID subjects, around 16 were female and around 27 male, mean age about 37. Both groups were predominantly of Caucasian heritage. Replacement immunoglobulin had been given to every CVID subject for at least one year. CVID subjects were neither ill nor on immunomodulatory or immunosuppressive medication at sampling. Germline V gives CDR1 SGHTA, CDR2 FQGTGA. The trim removed 6 bases at V and 3 bases at J, leaving 4 bases unmatched. This CDR3 region has 13 residues. General study points: Common variable immunodeficiency TCR beta sequences reportedly had fewer deletions and N-nucleotide insertions.

TCRdb's table, derived via immunoSEQ multiplex PCR, lists solely in-frame clones and lacks some. The sample has about 20,000 clones, none seen only once. This TCR derives from a human donor with common variable immunodeficiency. The rearrangement uses TRBV7-3 and TRBJ2-7, with 8 bases lining up with TRBD1. Source material: peripheral blood mononuclear cells. CDR3 bases read: TGTGCCAGCAGGCGAGGACAGGGCTACGAG. Translated: CASRRGQGYE. The whole CDR3 is CASRRGQGYEQYF.